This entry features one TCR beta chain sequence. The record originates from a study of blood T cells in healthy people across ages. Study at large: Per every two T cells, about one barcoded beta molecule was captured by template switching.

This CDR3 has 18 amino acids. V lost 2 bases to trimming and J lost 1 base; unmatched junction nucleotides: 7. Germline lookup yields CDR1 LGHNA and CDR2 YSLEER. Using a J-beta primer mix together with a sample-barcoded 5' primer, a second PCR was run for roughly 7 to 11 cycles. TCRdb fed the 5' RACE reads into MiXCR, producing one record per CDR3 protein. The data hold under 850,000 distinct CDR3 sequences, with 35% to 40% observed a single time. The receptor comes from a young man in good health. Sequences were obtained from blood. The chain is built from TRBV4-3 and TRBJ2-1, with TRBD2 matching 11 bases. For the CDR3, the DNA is TGCGCCAGCAGCCAAAAGCCCACTAGCGGGGGTTCCTACAATGAGCAGTTCTTC. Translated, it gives CASSQKPTSGGSYNEQFF.